Following are 29 T cell receptor beta chains from one sample sequenced in a study of shared clonotypes between healthy human individuals. Libraries were prepared by immunoSEQ multiplex PCR; TCRdb keeps only in-frame clonotypes and omits some of them. The sample lists about 380,000 clones, roughly 96% occurring once. The sample consisted of memory CD8+ T cells sorted from blood. Specified subset: CD45RO+ cells pooled with CCR7-negative TemRA cells. Receptors originate from a man aged 25-45 years in good health.

The count of this clone is one. Other DNA variants within this sample encode the same CDR3. The rearrangement joins TRBV11-2 to TRBJ2-2; no definite D call. This CDR3 region has 11 residues. Trimming cost V 5 bases and J 5 bases, with 3 bases left between them. CDR1 SGHAT and CDR2 FQNNGV come from the germline V gene. CDR3 sequence reads: CASSLTGELFF. CDR3 DNA: TGTGCCAGCAGCCTAACCGGGGAGCTGTTTTTT.

The chain combines TRBV28 with TRBJ2-3; the match to TRBD2 covers 10 bases. With 4 bases clipped from V and 5 bases from J, the junction kept 0 bases outside the gene matches. Germline values: CDR1 MDHEN, CDR2 SYDVKM. CDR3 length: 13 amino acids. The CDR3 bases are TGTGCCAGCAGTTCTAGCGGGAGAGATACGCAGTATTTT. As protein: CASSSSGRDTQYF.

The V call is TRBV1, the J call TRBJ2-7; the table's D gene call, TRBD2, was not cross checked with the DNA. TRBV1 is an annotated pseudogene. CDR3 length: 20 amino acids. The DNA for the CDR3 is TGCACCAGCAGCCAAAGTCTCAGGACTAGCTGTCCCCTGCAGTCCTACGAGCAGTACTTC. Protein: CTSSQSLRTSCPLQSYEQYF.

The gene calls are TRBV5-1 and TRBJ1-1, with D perhaps TRBD1 (5 bases). Germline V gene sequence: CDR1 SGHRS, CDR2 YFSETQ. Trimming removed 5 bases at V and 7 bases at J, with 15 bases between. This CDR3 is built from 13 residues. The CDR3 spells CASRPQQASEAFF. In DNA, the CDR3 is TGCGCCAGCAGACCTCAACAGGCAAGTGAAGCTTTCTTT.

This rearrangement joins TRBV27 to TRBJ2-7; maybe TRBD1 (6 bases). V lost 0 bases, J lost 2 bases, and 17 bases lay in between. The CDR3 sequence is 17 residues long. Germline assignment: CDR1 MNHEY and CDR2 SMNVEV (reference sequence). Written as DNA, the CDR3 is TGTGCCAGCAGTTTATCTGGTGCCGAGACAGGCACCTACGAGCAGTACTTC. Residues: CASSLSGAETGTYEQYF.

This rearrangement joins TRBV30 to TRBJ1-3; maybe TRBD1 (6 bases). The V and J ends lost 8 bases and 4 bases respectively, with 21 bases between them. The CDR3 runs 15 residues. Germline V CDR1 and CDR2: GTSNPN, SVGIG (reference sequence). Here the CDR3 reads CARTGTSGAGNTIYF. The CDR3 DNA sequence: TGTGCCAGAACCGGGACATCCGGAGCAGGAAACACCATATATTTT.

The chain couples TRBV1 to TRBJ2-5; the D call TRBD2 from the table was never checked on the DNA. TRBV1 is a recognized pseudogene. This CDR3 region has 18 residues. The CDR3 loop is CTSSQDWSSGAPGETQYF. The CDR3 DNA reads as TGCACCAGCAGCCAAGATTGGTCTAGCGGGGCCCCAGGCGAGACCCAGTACTTC.

This chain connects TRBV30 to TRBJ1-5, with no clear D. This CDR3 region has 13 residues. V dropped 2 bases and J dropped 4 bases, with 9 bases sitting between them. Per germline, CDR1 GTSNPN and CDR2 SVGIG (reference sequence). CDR3 coding DNA: TGTGCCTGGAGTCTAAGGGAGAATCAGCCCCAGCATTTT. This codes for CAWSLRENQPQHF.

V is TRBV2 and J is TRBJ2-2, with 8 bases lining up with TRBD2. The CDR3 totals 13 residues. With V trimmed by 3 bases and J by 7 bases, 1 base remained unmatched. Germline loops: CDR1 SNHLY, CDR2 FYNNEI. In nucleotides, the CDR3 is TGTGCCAGCAGTGAGGCGGGAGGCGGGGAGCTGTTTTTT. It translates to CASSEAGGGELFF.

The sample holds one count of this clone. V is TRBV2 and J is TRBJ2-1; weak D call: TRBD2 (6 bases). The V gene lost 4 bases and the J gene lost 0 bases, with 10 bases spanning the gap. CDR3 size: 15 residues. Germline CDR1 reads SNHLY; CDR2 reads FYNNEI. The CDR3 DNA sequence: TGTGCCAGCAGTGGGGAGGATAGCTCCTACAATGAGCAGTTCTTC. Translating it yields CASSGEDSSYNEQFF.

The rearrangement joins TRBV7-9 to TRBJ2-3, with TRBD2 matching over 11 bases. CDR3 size: 15 residues. After removal of 1 base from V and 5 bases from J, the junction contained 2 bases not matched to a gene. CDR1 and CDR2 from the germline V gene are SEHNR and FQNEAQ (reference sequence). CDR3 sequence reads: CASSLGLAGGDTQYF. The CDR3 DNA reads as TGTGCCAGCAGCTTAGGGCTAGCGGGAGGAGATACGCAGTATTTT.

The chain links TRBV6-5 to TRBJ2-3; 9 bases line up with TRBD1. V shed 4 bases and J 4 bases; nucleotides not matched to a gene: 0. The germline V gene encodes CDR1 MNHEY and CDR2 SVGAGI. This CDR3 is 13 amino acids long. The CDR3 region has the DNA TGTGCCAGCAGTTGGACAGGGGCAGATACGCAGTATTTT. Its translation: CASSWTGADTQYF.

V gene TRBV29-1 combines with J gene TRBJ2-5; 7 bases match TRBD2. Per the germline V gene, CDR1 is SQVTM and CDR2 is ANQGSEA. After removal of 0 bases from V and 1 base from J, the junction contained 8 bases not matched to a gene. This CDR3 region has 16 residues. The CDR3 coding sequence is TGCAGCGTTGAAGATCGCCCGGGAGGTATCCAAGAGACCCAGTACTTC. The encoded protein is CSVEDRPGGIQETQYF.

Comment on this clone: Other DNA sequences in this specimen translate into the identical CDR3. The V and J genes are TRBV9 and TRBJ2-5; D perhaps matches TRBD1 (5 bases). V was trimmed by 0 bases and J by 2 bases, leaving 8 bases between them. This CDR3 has 14 residues. Per the germline V gene, CDR1 is SGDLS and CDR2 is YYNGEE. CDR3 nucleotide sequence: TGTGCCAGCAGCGTAGGTAGGGGACAAGAGACCCAGTACTTC. Protein product: CASSVGRGQETQYF.

This chain connects TRBV7-9 to TRBJ1-2; tentative D call: TRBD1 (5 bases). The germline CDR1 and CDR2 sequences are SEHNR and FQNEAQ (reference sequence). The germline V and J ends were trimmed by 0 bases and 5 bases, with 10 bases remaining between them. This CDR3 is built from 14 residues. The CDR3 nucleotides read TGTGCCAGCAGCTTAGCCCCAGGGTCATATGGCTACACCTTC. Translation gives CASSLAPGSYGYTF. The full variable domain, its missing parts supplied by reference TRBV7-9 and TRBJ1-2, is DTGVSQNPRHKITKRGQNVTFRCDPISEHNRLYWYRQTLGQGPEFLTYFQNEAQLEKSRLLSDRFSAERPKGSFSTLEIQRTEQGDSAMYLCASSLAPGSYGYTFGSGTRLTVV.

The gene calls are TRBV30 and TRBJ2-7, with TRBD1 as a possible D gene (6 bases). The CDR3 totals 13 residues. Trimming took off 2 bases at V and 3 bases at J, with 11 bases between the two ends. The V gene's germline CDR1 is GTSNPN and CDR2 SVGIG (reference sequence). The CDR3 protein is CAWSIQGSYEQYF. The CDR3 nucleotides read TGTGCCTGGAGTATCCAGGGGAGCTACGAGCAGTACTTC.

Only one count was recorded for this clone. The V and J genes are TRBV4-1 and TRBJ2-1; TRBD2 is a possible D gene (6 bases). The germline CDR1 and CDR2 sequences are MGHRA and YSYEKL. Trimming took 0 bases from V and 3 from J, leaving 12 bases between them. CDR3 length equals 16 residues. CDR3 sequence reads: CASSQDSRGIYNEQFF. Written as DNA, the CDR3 is TGCGCCAGCAGCCAAGACTCTCGGGGGATCTACAATGAGCAGTTCTTC.

V and J are TRBV5-4 and TRBJ1-2; perhaps TRBD1 as D (6 bases). CDR1 and CDR2 (germline): SGHNT, YYREEE (reference sequence). The length of the CDR3 is 14 residues. The V and J ends lost 4 bases and 5 bases respectively, with 15 bases between them. The CDR3 loop reads CASSRIGQFYGYTF. The DNA for the CDR3 is TGTGCCAGCAGCCGAATAGGACAGTTTTATGGCTACACCTTC.

J is TRBJ2-2 and V is TRBV27, with 10 nucleotides matching TRBD2. The CDR3 spans 16 residues. V lost 6 bases, J lost 2 bases, and 6 bases stayed unmatched. From germline, CDR1 is MNHEY and CDR2 SMNVEV (reference sequence). The CDR3 DNA reads as TGTGCCAGCAGCCCGAGCGGGAGGGCCAACACCGGGGAGCTGTTTTTT. Its translation: CASSPSGRANTGELFF.

The chain uses TRBV19 and TRBJ2-4; perhaps TRBD1 as D (6 bases). Germline lookup yields CDR1 LNHDA and CDR2 SQIVND (reference sequence). The V and J ends lost 3 bases and 0 bases respectively, with 12 bases between them. There are 16 residues in the CDR3. As DNA, the CDR3 is TGTGCCAGTAGTATTTTCTGGGGGCGAGCCAAAAACATTCAGTACTTC. Translation gives CASSIFWGRAKNIQYF.

The chain joins TRBV4-1 to TRBJ2-3, with 11 bases aligning to TRBD2. The CDR3 extends over 17 amino acids. CDR1 and CDR2 (germline): MGHRA, YSYEKL. V gave up 3 bases and J gave up 2 bases; unmatched junction bases: 7. CDR3 residues: CASSQPLAGDDTDTQYF. As DNA, the CDR3 is TGCGCCAGCAGCCAGCCACTAGCGGGAGACGACACAGATACGCAGTATTTT.

Concerning this clone: Other nucleotide sequences from this sample produce the same CDR3. This chain uses TRBV28 with TRBJ2-7; D remains ambiguous. CDR1 is MDHEN, CDR2 SYDVKM, per germline. This CDR3 spans 10 amino acids. Trimming stripped 5 bases from V and 3 bases from J, with 2 bases between. CDR3 sequence: CASSGYEQYF. The CDR3 region has the DNA TGTGCCAGCAGTGGCTACGAGCAGTACTTC.

V and J are TRBV5-6 and TRBJ2-7; D unclear. CDR3 length: 13 residues. Germline loops: CDR1 SGHDT, CDR2 YYEEEE. Trimming pared 4 bases from V and 2 bases from J, leaving 10 bases between. DNA for the CDR3: TGTGCCAGCAGCCCTGGTTTCGCCTACGAGCAGTACTTC. Residues: CASSPGFAYEQYF.

The chain is built from TRBV19 and TRBJ2-7, with 9 nucleotides matching TRBD1. Losses at the gene ends were 5 bases for V and 3 bases for J; bases not matched to a gene: 2. This CDR3 spans 13 amino acids. CDR1 and CDR2 (germline): LNHDA, SQIVND (reference sequence). The CDR3 nucleotides are TGTGCCAGTAGTGAGACAGGGGGCTACGAGCAGTACTTC. This gives the protein CASSETGGYEQYF. Using reference TRBV19 and TRBJ2-7 for the parts outside the CDR3, the full variable domain is DGGITQSPKYLFRKEGQNVTLSCEQNLNHDAMYWYRQDPGQGLRLIYYSQIVNDFQKGDIAEGYSVSREKKESFPLTVTSAQKNPTAFYLCASSETGGYEQYFGPGTRLTVT.

With regard to this clone: An end of the junction differs from the germline gene, which may be a read error. The chain uses TRBV7-7 and TRBJ2-5, with 8 nucleotides matching TRBD2. CDR3 size: 16 residues. Germline V gene lookup returns CDR1 SSHAT and CDR2 FNYEAQ (reference sequence). The CDR3 DNA follows: TGTGCTAGCAGCTTACGGGGGGGGAGAGGGCAAGAGACCCAGTACTTC. Protein: CASSLRGGRGQETQYF.

V and J are TRBV6-6 and TRBJ1-3, with unresolved D. The germline V and J ends were trimmed by 10 bases and 0 bases, with 7 bases remaining between them. Germline CDR1 MNHNY, CDR2 SVGAGI (reference sequence). The CDR3 covers 12 residues. The CDR3 loop is CATFSSGNTIYF. The CDR3 DNA is TGTGCCACTTTTTCCTCTGGAAACACCATATATTTT.

V is TRBV5-4 and J is TRBJ1-2, with D tentatively TRBD1 (6 bases). The CDR3 contains 13 residues. Germline lookup yields CDR1 SGHNT and CDR2 YYREEE (reference sequence). Trimming stripped 3 bases from V and 5 bases from J, with 11 bases between. DNA for the CDR3: TGTGCCAGCAGCTCGAGGACAGATTATGGCTACACCTTC. Translated: CASSSRTDYGYTF.

V is TRBV28 and J is TRBJ1-2; D ambiguous. The CDR3 extends over 16 amino acids. V was trimmed by 5 bases and J by 1 base, leaving 17 bases between them. CDR1 is MDHEN, CDR2 SYDVKM, per germline. CDR3 coding DNA: TGTGCCAGCAGTAGACTCCGACGAGGTAGTAACTATGGCTACACCTTC. Translating gives CASSRLRRGSNYGYTF.

The J gene is TRBJ2-7, the V gene TRBV29-1; either TRBD1 or TRBD2 may fit D (6 bases each). V gave up 3 bases and J gave up 0 bases, with 9 bases separating them. Germline lookup yields CDR1 SQVTM and CDR2 ANQGSEA. This CDR3 region has 13 residues. DNA of the CDR3: TGCAGCGTTGAGCGGGACAACTCCTACGAGCAGTACTTC. Encoded protein: CSVERDNSYEQYF.